This TCR beta chain was identified during a study of blood T cell repertoires in COVID-19. Overall study: Acute and convalescent COVID-19 samples came from the United States, Italy and Spain.

This CDR3 has 14 residues. Germline trimming cut 5 bases from V and 0 bases from J; bases unmatched to any gene: 4. The germline gives CDR1 GTSNPN, CDR2 SVGIG (reference sequence). Per the authors' pipeline: Amplification of reference gene primers was used by the study to estimate nucleated cell counts. Generated by immunoSEQ multiplex PCR, the TCRdb table keeps only in-frame clones and is missing some. That table supplies the V and J calls and clone size; D and trimming were determined from the DNA. The sample holds fewer than 300,000 clones, around nine tenths seen once. Recovered status in Cohort 3 required two negative PCRs, clearance, or symptom resolution.

Material: PBMCs or T cells enriched from blood (not recorded which). This TCR derives from a young woman who had recovered from COVID-19. The V gene is TRBV30, the J gene TRBJ1-3; 7 nucleotides agree with TRBD1. CDR3 nucleotides: TGTGCCTGGGCCGGGACAGCCTCTGGAAACACCATATATTTT. It yields the protein CAWAGTASGNTIYF.